This T cell receptor (beta chain) was captured in a study of blood T cell repertoires in COVID-19. The protocol was immunoSEQ multiplex PCR, while the TCRdb copy is restricted to in-frame clones and leaves out a portion. The sample includes approximately 260,000 clones, about 87% of them seen just once. The CDR3 totals 16 residues. The J segment lost 6 bases and the V segment lost 3 bases, leaving 9 bases of the junction unmatched. The germline V gene encodes CDR1 LNHDA and CDR2 SQIVND (reference sequence). The sequenced sample was peripheral blood. The chain employs TRBV19 and TRBJ1-5; 9 nucleotides match TRBD1. The receptor was isolated from a woman aged 40-49 years with acute or convalescent COVID-19. The CDR3 loop is CASSIPGQGKSQPQHF. DNA for the CDR3: TGTGCCAGTAGTATCCCCGGACAGGGGAAGAGTCAGCCCCAGCATTTT.